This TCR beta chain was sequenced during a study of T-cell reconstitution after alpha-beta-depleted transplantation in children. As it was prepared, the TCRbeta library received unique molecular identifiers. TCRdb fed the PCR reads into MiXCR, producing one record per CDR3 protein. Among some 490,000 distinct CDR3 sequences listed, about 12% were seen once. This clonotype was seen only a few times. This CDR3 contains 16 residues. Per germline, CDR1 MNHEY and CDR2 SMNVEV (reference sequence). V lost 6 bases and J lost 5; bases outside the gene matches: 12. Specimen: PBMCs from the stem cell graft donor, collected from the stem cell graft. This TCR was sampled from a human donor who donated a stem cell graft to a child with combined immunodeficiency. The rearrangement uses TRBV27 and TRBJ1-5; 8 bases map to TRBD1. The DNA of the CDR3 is TGTGCCAGCAGCAGTGTAAGGACAGGGAGAGATCAGCCCCAGCATTTT. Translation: CASSSVRTGRDQPQHF.